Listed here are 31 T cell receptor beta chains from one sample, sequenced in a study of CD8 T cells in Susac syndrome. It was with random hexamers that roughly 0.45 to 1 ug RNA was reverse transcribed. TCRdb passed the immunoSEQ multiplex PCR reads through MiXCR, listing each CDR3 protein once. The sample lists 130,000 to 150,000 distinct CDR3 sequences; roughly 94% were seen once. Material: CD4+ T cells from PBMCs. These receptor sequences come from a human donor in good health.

The CDR3 bases are TGTGCCAGCAGCTTCTCAGGGGTACCGGGAGAGACCCAGTACTTC. Residues: CASSFSGVPGETQYF. The V call is TRBV7-2, the J call TRBJ2-5, with D tentatively TRBD1 (6 bases). The CDR3 sequence is 15 residues long. Germline V CDR1 and CDR2: SGHTA, FQGNSA. V dropped 3 bases and J dropped 4 bases, with 15 bases sitting between them.

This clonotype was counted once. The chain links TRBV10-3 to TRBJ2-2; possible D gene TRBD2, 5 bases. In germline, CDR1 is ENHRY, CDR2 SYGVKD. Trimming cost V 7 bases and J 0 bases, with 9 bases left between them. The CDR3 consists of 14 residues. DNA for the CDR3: TGTGCCATCAATCCGGAGGCGAACACCGGGGAGCTGTTTTTT. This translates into CAINPEANTGELFF.

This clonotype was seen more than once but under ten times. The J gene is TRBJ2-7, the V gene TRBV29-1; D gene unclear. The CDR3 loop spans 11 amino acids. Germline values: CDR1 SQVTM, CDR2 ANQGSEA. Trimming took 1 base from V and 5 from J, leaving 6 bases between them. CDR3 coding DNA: TGCAGCGTTGAAGCTGGGGACGAGCAGTACTTC. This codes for CSVEAGDEQYF.

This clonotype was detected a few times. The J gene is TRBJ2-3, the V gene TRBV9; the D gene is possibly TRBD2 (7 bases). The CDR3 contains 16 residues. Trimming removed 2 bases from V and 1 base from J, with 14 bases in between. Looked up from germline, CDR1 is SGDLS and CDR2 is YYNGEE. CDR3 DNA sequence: TGTGCCAGCAGCGTGGGGGCTAGCGGACGCACAGATACGCAGTATTTT. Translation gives CASSVGASGRTDTQYF.

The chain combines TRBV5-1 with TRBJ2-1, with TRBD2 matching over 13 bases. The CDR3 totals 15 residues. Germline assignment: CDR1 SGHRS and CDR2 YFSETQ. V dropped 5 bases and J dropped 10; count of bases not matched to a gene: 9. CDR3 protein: CASSRTSGSLGEQFF. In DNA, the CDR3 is TGCGCCAGCAGTAGGACTAGCGGGAGTCTGGGGGAGCAGTTCTTC.

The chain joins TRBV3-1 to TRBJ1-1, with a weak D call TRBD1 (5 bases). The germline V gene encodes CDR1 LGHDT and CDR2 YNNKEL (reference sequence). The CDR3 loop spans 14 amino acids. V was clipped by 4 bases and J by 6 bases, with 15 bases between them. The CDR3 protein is CASSPPWGVSEAFF. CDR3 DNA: TGTGCCAGCAGCCCACCTTGGGGGGTTTCTGAAGCTTTCTTT.

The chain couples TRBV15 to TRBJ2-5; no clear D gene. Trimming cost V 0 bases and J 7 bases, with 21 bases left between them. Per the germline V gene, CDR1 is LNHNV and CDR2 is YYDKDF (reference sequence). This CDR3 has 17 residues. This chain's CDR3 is CATSRENGLEARGTQYF. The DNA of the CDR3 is TGTGCCACCAGCAGAGAGAACGGGCTGGAAGCAAGAGGGACCCAGTACTTC.

In DNA form, the CDR3 reads TGTGCCAGCAGAGTGGGCCTCCTGCCCCATCAGCCCCAGCATTTT. Amino acid sequence: CASRVGLLPHQPQHF. The V call is TRBV27, the J call TRBJ1-5, with D hard to call. Germline CDR1 and CDR2: MNHEY and SMNVEV (reference sequence). The CDR3 has 15 residues. Trimming removed 6 bases at V and 5 bases at J, with 17 bases between.

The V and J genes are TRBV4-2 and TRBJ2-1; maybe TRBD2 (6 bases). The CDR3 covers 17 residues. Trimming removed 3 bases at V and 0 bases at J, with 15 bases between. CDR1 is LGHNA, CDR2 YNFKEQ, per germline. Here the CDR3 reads CASSHSSGGNSYNEQFF. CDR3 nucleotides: TGTGCCAGCAGCCATAGTAGCGGAGGGAACTCCTACAATGAGCAGTTCTTC.

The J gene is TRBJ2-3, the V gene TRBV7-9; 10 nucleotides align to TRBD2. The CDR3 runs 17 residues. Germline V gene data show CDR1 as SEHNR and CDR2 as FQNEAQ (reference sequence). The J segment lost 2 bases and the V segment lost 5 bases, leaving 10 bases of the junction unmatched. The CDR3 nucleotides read TGTGCCAGCAGCCCTCATGGGACTAGCGCACACACAGATACGCAGTATTTT. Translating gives CASSPHGTSAHTDTQYF.

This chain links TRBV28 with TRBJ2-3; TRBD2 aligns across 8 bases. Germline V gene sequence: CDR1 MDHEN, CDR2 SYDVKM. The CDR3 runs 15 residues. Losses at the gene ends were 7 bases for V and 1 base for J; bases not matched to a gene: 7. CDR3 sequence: CASINSGTGTDTQYF. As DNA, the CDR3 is TGTGCCAGCATCAATAGCGGGACCGGCACAGATACGCAGTATTTT.

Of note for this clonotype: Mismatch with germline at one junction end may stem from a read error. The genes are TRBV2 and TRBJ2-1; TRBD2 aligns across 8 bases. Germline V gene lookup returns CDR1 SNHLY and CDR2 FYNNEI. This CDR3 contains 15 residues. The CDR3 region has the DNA TGTGCCAGCAATGAAGGCGGGAGGCTGGGCAATGAGCAGTTCTTC. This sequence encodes CASNEGGRLGNEQFF.

The CDR3 sequence is CASSLAPGEIQETQYF. CDR3 in DNA: TGCGCCAGCAGCTTGGCCCCAGGAGAGATCCAAGAGACCCAGTACTTC. The chain couples TRBV5-1 to TRBJ2-5; D is undetermined. Germline assignment: CDR1 SGHRS and CDR2 YFSETQ. Trimming took 0 bases from V and 1 from J, leaving 13 bases between them. This CDR3 contains 16 residues.

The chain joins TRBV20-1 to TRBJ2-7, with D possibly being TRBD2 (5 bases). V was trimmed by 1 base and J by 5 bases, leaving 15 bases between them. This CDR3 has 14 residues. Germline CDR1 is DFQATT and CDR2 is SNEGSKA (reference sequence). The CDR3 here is CSARGRGWYDEQYF. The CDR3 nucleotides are TGCAGTGCTAGAGGTCGGGGATGGTACGACGAGCAGTACTTC.

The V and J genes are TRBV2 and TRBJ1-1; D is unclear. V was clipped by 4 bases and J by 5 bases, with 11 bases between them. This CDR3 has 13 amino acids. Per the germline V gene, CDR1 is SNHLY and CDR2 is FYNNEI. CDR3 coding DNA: TGTGCCAGCAGTGTAGGGCGGTGGACTGAAGCTTTCTTT. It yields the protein CASSVGRWTEAFF.

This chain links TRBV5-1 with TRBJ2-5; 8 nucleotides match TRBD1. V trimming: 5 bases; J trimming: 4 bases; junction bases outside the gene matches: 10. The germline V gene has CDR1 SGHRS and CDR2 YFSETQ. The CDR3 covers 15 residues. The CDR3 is CASSSAQDRGETQYF. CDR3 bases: TGCGCCAGCAGTTCGGCACAAGACAGGGGAGAGACCCAGTACTTC.

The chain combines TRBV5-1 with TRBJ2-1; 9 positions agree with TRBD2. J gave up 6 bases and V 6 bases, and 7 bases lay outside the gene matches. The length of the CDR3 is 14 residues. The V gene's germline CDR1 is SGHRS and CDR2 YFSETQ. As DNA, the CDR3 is TGCGCCAGCAAGAGGCTAGCGGGATCCAATGAGCAGTTCTTC. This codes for CASKRLAGSNEQFF.

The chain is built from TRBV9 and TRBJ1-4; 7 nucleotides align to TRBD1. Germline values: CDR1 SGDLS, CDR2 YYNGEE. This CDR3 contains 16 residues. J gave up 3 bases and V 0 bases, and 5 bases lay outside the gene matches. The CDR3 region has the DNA TGTGCCAGCAGCGTAGCTCCGACAGGGCCTAATGAAAAACTGTTTTTT. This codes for CASSVAPTGPNEKLFF.

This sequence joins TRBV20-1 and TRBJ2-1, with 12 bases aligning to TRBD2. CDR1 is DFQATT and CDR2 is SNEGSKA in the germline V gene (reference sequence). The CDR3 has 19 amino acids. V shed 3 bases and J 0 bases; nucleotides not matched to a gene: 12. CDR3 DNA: TGCAGTGCTAGGGGTATTCTGGGACTAGCGGGTAGCTCCTACAATGAGCAGTTCTTC. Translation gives CSARGILGLAGSSYNEQFF.

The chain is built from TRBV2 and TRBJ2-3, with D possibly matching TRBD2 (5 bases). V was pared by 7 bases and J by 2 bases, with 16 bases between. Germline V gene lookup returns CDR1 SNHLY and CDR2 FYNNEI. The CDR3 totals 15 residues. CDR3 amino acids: CASITQGLTTDTQYF. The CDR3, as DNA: TGTGCCAGCATTACCCAAGGACTTACCACAGATACGCAGTATTTT.

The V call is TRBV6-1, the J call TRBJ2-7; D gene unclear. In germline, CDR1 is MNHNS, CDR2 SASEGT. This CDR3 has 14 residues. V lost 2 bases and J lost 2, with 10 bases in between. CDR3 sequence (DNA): TGTGCCAGCAGTGAACAACAGCGAACCTACGAGCAGTACTTC. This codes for CASSEQQRTYEQYF.

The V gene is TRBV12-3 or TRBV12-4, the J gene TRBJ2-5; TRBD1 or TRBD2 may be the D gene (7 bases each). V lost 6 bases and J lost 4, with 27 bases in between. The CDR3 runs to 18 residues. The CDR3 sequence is CASRAGGPAGLPIETQYF. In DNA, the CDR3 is TGTGCCAGCAGGGCAGGGGGACCAGCGGGACTCCCCATAGAGACCCAGTACTTC.

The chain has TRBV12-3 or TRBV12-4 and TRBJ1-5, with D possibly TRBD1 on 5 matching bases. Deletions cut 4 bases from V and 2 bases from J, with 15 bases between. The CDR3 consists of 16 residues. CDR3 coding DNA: TGTGCCAGCAGTTGGGGACTCCCGCCGGGCAATCAGCCCCAGCATTTT. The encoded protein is CASSWGLPPGNQPQHF.

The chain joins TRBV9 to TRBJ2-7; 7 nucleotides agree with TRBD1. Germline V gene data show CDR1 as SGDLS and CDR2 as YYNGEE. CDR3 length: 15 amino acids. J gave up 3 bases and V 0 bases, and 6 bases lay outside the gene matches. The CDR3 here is CASSVGQTGYYEQYF. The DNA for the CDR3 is TGTGCCAGCAGCGTAGGGCAGACAGGGTACTACGAGCAGTACTTC.

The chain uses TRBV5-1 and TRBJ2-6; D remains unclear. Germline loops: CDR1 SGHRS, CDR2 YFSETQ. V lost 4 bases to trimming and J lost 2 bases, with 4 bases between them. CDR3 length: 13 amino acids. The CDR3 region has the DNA TGCGCCAGCAGCCGTGCTGGGGCCAACGTCCTGACTTTC. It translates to CASSRAGANVLTF.

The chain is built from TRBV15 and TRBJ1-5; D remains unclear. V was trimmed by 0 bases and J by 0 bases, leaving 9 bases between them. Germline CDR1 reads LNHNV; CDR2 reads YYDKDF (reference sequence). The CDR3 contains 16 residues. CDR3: CATSRDEGHSNQPQHF. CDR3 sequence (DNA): TGTGCCACCAGCAGAGATGAGGGTCATAGCAATCAGCCCCAGCATTTT.

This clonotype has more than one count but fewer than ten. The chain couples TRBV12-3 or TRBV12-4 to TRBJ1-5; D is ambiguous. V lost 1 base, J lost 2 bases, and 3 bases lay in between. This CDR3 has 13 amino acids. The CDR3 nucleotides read TGTGCCAGCAGTTTAGGGCGCAATCAGCCCCAGCATTTT. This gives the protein CASSLGRNQPQHF.

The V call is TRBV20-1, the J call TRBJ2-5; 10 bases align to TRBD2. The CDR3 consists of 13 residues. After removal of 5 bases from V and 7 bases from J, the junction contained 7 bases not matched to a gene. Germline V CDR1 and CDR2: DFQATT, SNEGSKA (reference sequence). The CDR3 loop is CSAYLAGVMTQYF. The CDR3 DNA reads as TGCAGTGCTTACCTAGCGGGAGTTATGACCCAGTACTTC.

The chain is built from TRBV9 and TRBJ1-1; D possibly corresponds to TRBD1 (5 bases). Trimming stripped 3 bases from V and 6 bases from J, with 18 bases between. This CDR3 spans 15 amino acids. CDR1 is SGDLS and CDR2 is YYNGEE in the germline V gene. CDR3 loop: CASSARDVMGAEAFF. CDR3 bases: TGTGCCAGCAGCGCGCGGGACGTTATGGGAGCTGAAGCTTTCTTT.

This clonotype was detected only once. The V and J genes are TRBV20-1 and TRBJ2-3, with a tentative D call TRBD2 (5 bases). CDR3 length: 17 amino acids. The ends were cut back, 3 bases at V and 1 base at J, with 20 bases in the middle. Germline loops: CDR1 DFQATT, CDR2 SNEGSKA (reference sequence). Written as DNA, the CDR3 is TGCAGTGCTAGTGACCGCGGGTACCCCAGAGGCACAGATACGCAGTATTTT. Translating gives CSASDRGYPRGTDTQYF.

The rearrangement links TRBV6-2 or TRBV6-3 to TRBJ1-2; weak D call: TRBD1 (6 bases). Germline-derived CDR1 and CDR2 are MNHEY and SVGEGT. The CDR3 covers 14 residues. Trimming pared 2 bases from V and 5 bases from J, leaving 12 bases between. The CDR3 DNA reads TGTGCCAGCAGTTACCCGAAAACAGGGTATGGCTACACCTTC. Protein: CASSYPKTGYGYTF.